The present T cell receptor beta chain was sequenced within a study of CD8+ T cells in alopecia areata. General observations from the study: Within the top 100, expanded CD8+ clones significantly decreased with tofacitinib, as did scalp clonality. Affected lesional scalp, above all in alopecia totalis/universalis, was more clonal than normal scalp.

TCR sequencing used cDNA made by reverse transcription of extracted RNA. Method: immunoSEQ multiplex PCR; TCRdb's copy keeps in-frame clones and lacks some. The table has 150,000 or so clones, 54% seen once. With respect to this clone: No antigen is known for it.

The germline CDR1 and CDR2 sequences are GTSNPN and SVGIG (reference sequence). V gave up 4 bases and J gave up 4 bases, with 16 bases separating them. There are 14 residues in the CDR3. Treatment specified: oral pan-JAK inhibitor, 5-10 mg twice daily. This chain uses TRBV30 with TRBJ1-2, with D unresolved. Material: CD8+ T cells sorted from blood, obtained at week 4, from a patient treated with tofacitinib. The sequence was obtained from a human donor with alopecia areata. This CDR3 is CAWTETTPFYGYTF. The DNA of the CDR3 is TGTGCCTGGACTGAAACGACCCCCTTCTATGGCTACACCTTC.